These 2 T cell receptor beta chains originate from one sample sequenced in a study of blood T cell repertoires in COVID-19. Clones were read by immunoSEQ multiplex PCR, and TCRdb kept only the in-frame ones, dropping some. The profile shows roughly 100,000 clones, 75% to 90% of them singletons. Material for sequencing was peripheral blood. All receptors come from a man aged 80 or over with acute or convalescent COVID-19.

The DNA of the CDR3 is TGTGCCAGCAGCTTGGGACTAGCGGGACGAAACGACGAGCAGTACTTC. It is translated as CASSLGLAGRNDEQYF. This chain uses TRBV5-4 with TRBJ2-7, with 11 bases that match TRBD2. In germline, CDR1 is SGHNT, CDR2 YYREEE (reference sequence). Trimming cost V 0 bases and J 5 bases; bases outside gene matches: 7. This CDR3 has 16 amino acids.

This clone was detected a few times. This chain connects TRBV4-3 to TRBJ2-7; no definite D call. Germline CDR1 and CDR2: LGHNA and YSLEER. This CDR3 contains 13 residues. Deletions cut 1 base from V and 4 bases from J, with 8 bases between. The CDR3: CASSQGPGYEQYF. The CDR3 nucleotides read TGCGCCAGCAGCCAAGGCCCGGGTTACGAGCAGTACTTC.